Reported below is one TCR beta chain. This sample was taken from a study of blood T cell repertoires in COVID-19. Generated by immunoSEQ multiplex PCR, the TCRdb table keeps only in-frame clones and is missing some. The table lists fewer than 250,000 clones, 84% of them singletons. The germline V gene has CDR1 LNHDA and CDR2 SQIVND (reference sequence). V dropped 3 bases and J dropped 2 bases, with 8 bases sitting between them. The CDR3 sequence is 14 residues long. Participant-given clinical history determined each cohort assignment. This rearrangement joins TRBV19 to TRBJ1-3; the D is unclear. The TCR originated in a woman aged 40 to 50 who had recovered from COVID-19. Sequenced sample: PBMCs or T cells enriched from blood (not recorded which). The CDR3 loop is CASSIGVTGNTIYF. Here the CDR3 DNA reads TGTGCCAGTAGTATCGGTGTAACTGGAAACACCATATATTTT.